These T cell receptor beta chains were read from a single sample in a study of blood T cells in healthy people across ages. TCRdb processed the 5' RACE reads anew with MiXCR; each CDR3 protein has one entry. The data hold about 560,000 distinct CDR3 sequences, with roughly a quarter observed a single time. Separately, the same data were catalogued under a study of T cells of mothers and their children.

The sequenced sample consisted of blood. Every receptor here comes from a boy between 2 and 10 years old in good health. Each CDR3 is given with its conserved first and last residue. The D gene is left open where the match is weak. Size is omitted from some rows. Given values are once, few, many or a class for expanded clones.

d_call	clone_size	v_call	j_call	cdr3_nt	cdr3_aa
NA	NA	TRBV13	TRBJ2-3	TGTGCCAGCAGGTCACCTAGCACAGATACGCAGTATTTT	CASRSPSTDTQYF
TRBD2	few	TRBV12-3/TRBV12-4	TRBJ2-1	TGTGCCAGCAGTCCGATGAGCGGGGGATCGTACAATGAGCAGTTCTTC	CASSPMSGGSYNEQFF
TRBD2	few	TRBV27	TRBJ2-7	TGTGCCAGCAGTTTAAAGGCGGGGGGACTAGCGGGAAGCGAGCAGTACTTC	CASSLKAGGLAGSEQYF
TRBD1	NA	TRBV29-1	TRBJ2-7	TGCAGCGTCGGACAGGGGAACTACGAGCAGTACTTC	CSVGQGNYEQYF
TRBD1	many	TRBV29-1	TRBJ2-7	TGCAGCGCCGGGACAGGGAACTACGAGCAGTACTTC	CSAGTGNYEQYF
NA	few	TRBV25-1	TRBJ2-7	TGTGCCAGCAGTGCCCAGGGAAAAGGGTCCTACGAGCAGTACTTC	CASSAQGKGSYEQYF
NA	NA	TRBV14	TRBJ2-1	TGTGCCAGCAGCCAAGATTTAGGCAGGGACTACAATGAGCAGTTCTTC	CASSQDLGRDYNEQFF
NA	NA	TRBV2	TRBJ2-1	TGTGCCAGCAGGGATGACTACAATGAGCAGTTCTTC	CASRDDYNEQFF
NA	few	TRBV27	TRBJ2-7	TGTGCCACCGGGGGTTCCTACGAGCAGTACTTC	CATGGSYEQYF
NA	NA	TRBV12-3/TRBV12-4	TRBJ1-2	TGTGCCAGCAGTCTCACACAGGGTGCATGGGGCTACACCTTC	CASSLTQGAWGYTF
TRBD2	few	TRBV7-9	TRBJ2-5	TGTGCCAGCAGCTTACCCGGGCTAGCGGGAGGGGTGACCCAGTACTTC	CASSLPGLAGGVTQYF
NA	few	TRBV6-4	TRBJ2-6	TGTGCCAGCATCCCCGGTTCCTCTGGGGCCAACGTCCTGACTTTC	CASIPGSSGANVLTF
NA	NA	TRBV7-8	TRBJ1-6	TGTGCCAGCAGCTTAGGACGGAATTCACCCCTCCACTTT	CASSLGRNSPLHF
TRBD2	few	TRBV4-3	TRBJ2-1	TGCGCCAGCAGCCAAGTGGGACTAGAGCGCCACAATGAGCAGTTCTTC	CASSQVGLERHNEQFF
TRBD2	few	TRBV12-3/TRBV12-4	TRBJ2-1	TGTGCCAGCAGAAACAGCGGGAGGGCCCGTGAGCAGTTCTTC	CASRNSGRAREQFF
NA	few	TRBV20-1	TRBJ1-2	TGCAGTGCTAGTCGGGGAGGGATTGGCTACACCTTC	CSASRGGIGYTF
TRBD1	few	TRBV12-3/TRBV12-4	TRBJ2-2	TGTGCCAGCAGTTTAAGGGCAGGGGGATCCACCGGGGAGCTGTTTTTT	CASSLRAGGSTGELFF
NA	NA	TRBV12-5	TRBJ2-1	TGTGCTAGTGTCCGGGACTGGAACAATGAGCAGTTCTTC	CASVRDWNNEQFF
TRBD1	NA	TRBV27	TRBJ1-1	TGTGCCAGCAGGGCCTCAGGGGGCTGGGGTGAAGCTTTCTTT	CASRASGGWGEAFF
NA	NA	TRBV27	TRBJ1-3	TGTGCCAGCAGTCCCGGCGTTTCTGGAAACACCATATATTTT	CASSPGVSGNTIYF
TRBD1	NA	TRBV10-3	TRBJ2-5	TGTGCCATCAGTCGGGGGAGACAGGGGAAAGAGACCCAGTACTTC	CAISRGRQGKETQYF
NA	NA	TRBV5-1	TRBJ2-1	TGCGCCAGCGTACCCTCCCGGGTTGGCGGTTACAATGAGCAGTTCTTC	CASVPSRVGGYNEQFF
NA	NA	TRBV7-2	TRBJ2-3	TGTGCCAGCAGCTTAGTATCGGTGACAGATACGCAGTATTTT	CASSLVSVTDTQYF
NA	NA	TRBV12-5	TRBJ2-4	TGTGCTAGTGGCCCTACATTAGCCAAAAACATTCAGTACTTC	CASGPTLAKNIQYF
NA	NA	TRBV7-6	TRBJ2-3	TGTGCCAGCAGCTTAGTTAGCCGCACAGATACGCAGTATTTT	CASSLVSRTDTQYF
TRBD2	few	TRBV3-1	TRBJ2-7	TGTGCCAGCAGCCAGACTAGCGGGTTATCCTACGAGCAGTACTTC	CASSQTSGLSYEQYF
NA	NA	TRBV7-2	TRBJ1-5	TGTGCCAGCAGCTTAGCTGCCCGTCAGCCCCAGCATTTT	CASSLAARQPQHF
NA	few	TRBV20-1	TRBJ1-5	TGCAGTGCTAGGTTGGGGGAGAACTATCTGCCCCAGCATTTT	CSARLGENYLPQHF
NA	NA	TRBV18	TRBJ1-3	TGTGCCAGCTCACCAGCAACAAACACCATATATTTT	CASSPATNTIYF
TRBD1	NA	TRBV7-9	TRBJ1-1	TGTGCCAGCAGCCCAGGACAGGGTTCAACCCTTGAAGCTTTCTTT	CASSPGQGSTLEAFF
NA	NA	TRBV20-1	TRBJ2-5	TGCAGTGCTAGAGATAGGCTGTACCAAGAGACCCAGTACTTC	CSARDRLYQETQYF
NA	NA	TRBV4-1	TRBJ2-2	TGCGCCAGCAGCCACCCCCCAGAGAACACCGGGGAGCTGTTTTTT	CASSHPPENTGELFF
NA	NA	TRBV7-2	TRBJ2-2	TGTGCCGGCAGCTTTCCTACCGGGGAGCTGTTTTTT	CAGSFPTGELFF